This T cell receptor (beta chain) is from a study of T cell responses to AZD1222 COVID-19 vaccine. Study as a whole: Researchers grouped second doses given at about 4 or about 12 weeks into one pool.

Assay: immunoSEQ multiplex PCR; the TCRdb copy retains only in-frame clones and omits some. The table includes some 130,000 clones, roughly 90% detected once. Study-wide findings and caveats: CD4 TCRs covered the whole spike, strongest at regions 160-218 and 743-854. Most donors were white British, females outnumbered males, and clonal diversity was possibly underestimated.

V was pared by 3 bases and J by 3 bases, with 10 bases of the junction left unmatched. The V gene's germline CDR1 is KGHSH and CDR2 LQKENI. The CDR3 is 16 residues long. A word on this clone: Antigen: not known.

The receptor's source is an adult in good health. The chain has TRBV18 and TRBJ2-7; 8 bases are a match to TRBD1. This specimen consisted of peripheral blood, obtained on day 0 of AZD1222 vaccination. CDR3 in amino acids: CASSPLRGQGIYEQYF. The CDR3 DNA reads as TGTGCCAGCTCACCCCTTAGAGGACAGGGAATCTACGAGCAGTACTTC.